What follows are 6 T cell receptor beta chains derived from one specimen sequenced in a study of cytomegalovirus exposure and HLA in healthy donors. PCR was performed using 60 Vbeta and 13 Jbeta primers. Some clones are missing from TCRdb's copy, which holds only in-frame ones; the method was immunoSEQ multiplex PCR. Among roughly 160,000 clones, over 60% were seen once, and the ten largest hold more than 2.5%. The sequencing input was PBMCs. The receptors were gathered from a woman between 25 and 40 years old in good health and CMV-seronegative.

CDR3 residues: CASTKGQNIGGYTF. In nucleotides, the CDR3 is TGTGCCAGTACCAAGGGACAGAATATCGGTGGCTACACCTTC. This sequence joins TRBV19 and TRBJ1-2; 7 bases line up with TRBD1. Per germline, CDR1 LNHDA and CDR2 SQIVND (reference sequence). Trimming at V came to 7 bases and at J to 7 bases, leaving 12 bases not matched to a gene. CDR3 length: 14 amino acids.

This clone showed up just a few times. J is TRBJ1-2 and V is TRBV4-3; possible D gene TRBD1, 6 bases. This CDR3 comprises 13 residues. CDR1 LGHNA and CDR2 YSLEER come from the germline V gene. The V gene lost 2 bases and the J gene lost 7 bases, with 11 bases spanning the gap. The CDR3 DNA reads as TGCGCCAGCAGCCAAACGTCAGGGGTTGGCTACACCTTC. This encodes CASSQTSGVGYTF.

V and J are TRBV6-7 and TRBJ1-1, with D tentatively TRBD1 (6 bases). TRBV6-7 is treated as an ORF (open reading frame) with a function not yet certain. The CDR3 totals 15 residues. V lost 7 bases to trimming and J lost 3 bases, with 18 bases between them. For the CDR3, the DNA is TGTGCCAGCACTATTACATCAGGGGTGGACACTGAAGCTTTCTTT. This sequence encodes CASTITSGVDTEAFF.

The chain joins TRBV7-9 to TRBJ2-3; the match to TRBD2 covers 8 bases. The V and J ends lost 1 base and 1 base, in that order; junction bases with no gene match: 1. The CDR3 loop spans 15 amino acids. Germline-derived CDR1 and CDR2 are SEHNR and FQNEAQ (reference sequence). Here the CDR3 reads CASSLGAGGTDTQYF. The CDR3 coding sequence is TGTGCCAGCAGCTTAGGAGCGGGGGGCACAGATACGCAGTATTTT.

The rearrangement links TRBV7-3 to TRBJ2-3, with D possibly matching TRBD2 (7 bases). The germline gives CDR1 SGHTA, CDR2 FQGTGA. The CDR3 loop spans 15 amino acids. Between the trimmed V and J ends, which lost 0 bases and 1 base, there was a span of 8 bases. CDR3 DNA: TGTGCCAGCAGCTTAACCGGGGGGCGCACAGATACGCAGTATTTT. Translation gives CASSLTGGRTDTQYF.

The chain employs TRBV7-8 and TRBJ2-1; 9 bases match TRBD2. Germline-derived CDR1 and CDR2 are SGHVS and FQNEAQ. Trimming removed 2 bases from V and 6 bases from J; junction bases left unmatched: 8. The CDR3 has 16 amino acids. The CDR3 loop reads CASSLYAGGPGNEQFF. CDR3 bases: TGTGCCAGCAGCTTATACGCGGGAGGGCCAGGCAATGAGCAGTTCTTC.